The 9 T cell receptor beta chains listed next were all sequenced from one sample in a study of cytotoxic CD8 clonotypes in ibrutinib-treated CLL. Clones were sequenced by immunoSEQ multiplex PCR, and TCRdb holds only the in-frame ones, with some missing. The table records fewer than 35,000 clones, 85% of them present only once. The specimen comprised PBMCs, sampled after 24 months of ibrutinib treatment. The receptor source for this set is a human donor with chronic lymphocytic leukemia.

The gene calls are TRBV7-9 and TRBJ1-5; TRBD1 agrees at 8 bases. Germline V gene lookup returns CDR1 SEHNR and CDR2 FQNEAQ (reference sequence). V trimming: 0 bases; J trimming: 0 bases; junction bases outside the gene matches: 7. This CDR3 region has 18 residues. The CDR3 DNA is TGTGCCAGCAGCTTAGCGTCGACAGGGGCCTATAGCAATCAGCCCCAGCATTTT. It specifies CASSLASTGAYSNQPQHF.

The chain couples TRBV19 to TRBJ2-1; TRBD2 matches 12 bases. Germline CDR1 LNHDA, CDR2 SQIVND (reference sequence). CDR3 length: 17 amino acids. J lost 7 bases, V lost 4 bases, and 11 bases had no gene match. CDR3: CASSRPQLAGGKNEQFF. The CDR3 region has the DNA TGTGCCAGTAGTAGGCCCCAACTAGCGGGGGGCAAAAATGAGCAGTTCTTC.

This sequence joins TRBV7-9 and TRBJ2-3; 8 bases fit TRBD2. Germline CDR1 SEHNR, CDR2 FQNEAQ (reference sequence). The CDR3 is 15 residues long. V lost 1 base and J lost 6; bases outside the gene matches: 6. CDR3 sequence: CASSLGFSGVDTQYF. The DNA of the CDR3 is TGTGCCAGCAGCTTAGGTTTTAGCGGGGTTGATACGCAGTATTTT.

This chain uses TRBV19 with TRBJ2-5; 8 nucleotides match TRBD2. J gave up 5 bases and V 6 bases, and 11 bases lay outside the gene matches. The CDR3 covers 15 residues. Germline V CDR1 and CDR2: LNHDA, SQIVND (reference sequence). The CDR3 nucleotides read TGTGCCAGTAGCCCCCCGGGACTAGGATTGGAGACCCAGTACTTC. This gives the protein CASSPPGLGLETQYF.

The chain employs TRBV6-6 and TRBJ2-5; 7 positions match TRBD1. The CDR3 sequence is 14 residues long. V trimming: 0 bases; J trimming: 6 bases; junction bases outside the gene matches: 4. CDR1 MNHNY and CDR2 SVGAGI come from the germline V gene (reference sequence). CDR3 protein: CASSYSTGAKTQYF. Written as DNA, the CDR3 is TGTGCCAGCAGTTACTCAACAGGGGCCAAGACCCAGTACTTC.

This chain joins TRBV5-1 and TRBJ2-6; D not certain. V was clipped by 4 bases and J by 1 base, with 9 bases between them. This CDR3 is built from 15 residues. Germline CDR1 is SGHRS and CDR2 is YFSETQ. CDR3 protein: CASSHGSSGANVLTF. For the CDR3, the DNA is TGCGCCAGCAGCCATGGCTCTTCTGGGGCCAACGTCCTGACTTTC.

The table lists this clone with a few counts. The genes are TRBV29-1 and TRBJ1-1, with no clear D. CDR3 size: 13 residues. V lost 2 bases, J lost 3 bases, and 10 bases lay in between. Germline V gene lookup returns CDR1 SQVTM and CDR2 ANQGSEA. The CDR3 DNA is TGCAGCGTTGAATTAAGTGGGTACACTGAAGCTTTCTTT. This codes for CSVELSGYTEAFF.

This sequence joins TRBV11-3 and TRBJ1-1; TRBD1 aligns across 9 bases. The CDR3 totals 15 residues. V lost 5 bases to trimming and J lost 4 bases; unmatched junction nucleotides: 8. Germline CDR1 SGHNT, CDR2 YENEEA. The chain's CDR3 is CASSPGQGRGTEAFF. In DNA form, the CDR3 reads TGTGCCAGCAGCCCGGGACAGGGAAGAGGCACTGAAGCTTTCTTT.

J is TRBJ1-5 and V is TRBV6-6, with TRBD1 identical over 7 bases. J gave up 1 base and V 6 bases, and 9 bases lay outside the gene matches. Germline CDR1 and CDR2: MNHNY and SVGAGI (reference sequence). The CDR3 consists of 16 residues. The CDR3 DNA is TGTGCCAGCAGCCCACGACAGGGAGGAAGCAATCAGCCCCAGCATTTT. Translation gives CASSPRQGGSNQPQHF.